This note documents a single T cell receptor (beta chain) sequence. Germline-derived CDR1 and CDR2 are LGHDT and YNNKEL (reference sequence). Trimming shortened V by 0 bases and J by 2 bases, and 11 bases separated the two germline ends. This CDR3 has 15 residues. The data were obtained in a study of CD8 T cells in Susac syndrome. Random hexamers served to reverse transcribe about 0.45 to 1 ug RNA. TCRdb ran MiXCR on the immunoSEQ multiplex PCR reads and lists one entry per CDR3 protein. The sample lists 330,000 or so distinct CDR3 sequences, 75% to 85% seen once, with around 0.22% in the top ten. Sequenced input: CD8+ T cells from PBMCs. The sequence was collected from a human donor with multiple sclerosis. This sequence joins TRBV3-1 and TRBJ2-7; D is undetermined. CDR3 DNA sequence: TGTGCCAGCAGCCAAGATGGCTTCTTTACCTACGAGCAGTACTTC. Translated, it gives CASSQDGFFTYEQYF.